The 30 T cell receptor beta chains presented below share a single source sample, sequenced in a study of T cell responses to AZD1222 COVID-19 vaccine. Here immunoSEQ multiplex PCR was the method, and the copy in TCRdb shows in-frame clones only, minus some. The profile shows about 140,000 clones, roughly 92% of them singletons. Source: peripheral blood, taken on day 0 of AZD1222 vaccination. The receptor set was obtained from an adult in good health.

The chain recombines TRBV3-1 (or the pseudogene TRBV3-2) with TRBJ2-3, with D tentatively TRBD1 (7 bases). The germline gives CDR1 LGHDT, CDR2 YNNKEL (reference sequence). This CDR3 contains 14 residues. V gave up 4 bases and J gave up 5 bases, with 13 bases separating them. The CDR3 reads CASSRQGGEDTQYF. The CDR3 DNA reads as TGTGCCAGCAGCCGACAGGGCGGGGAAGATACGCAGTATTTT.

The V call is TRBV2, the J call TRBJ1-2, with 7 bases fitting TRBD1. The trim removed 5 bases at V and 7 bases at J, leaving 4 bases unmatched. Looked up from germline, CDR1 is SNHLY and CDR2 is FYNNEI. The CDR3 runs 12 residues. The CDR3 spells CASSLRDSGYTF. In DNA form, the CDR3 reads TGTGCCAGCAGTCTACGGGACAGTGGCTACACCTTC.

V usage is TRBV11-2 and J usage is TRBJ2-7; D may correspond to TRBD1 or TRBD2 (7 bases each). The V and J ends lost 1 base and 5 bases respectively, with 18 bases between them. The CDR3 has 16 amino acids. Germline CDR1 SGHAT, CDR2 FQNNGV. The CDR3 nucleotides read TGTGCCAGCAGCTTAGCCGGGGGGAGGGGGCAGGACGAGCAGTACTTC. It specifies CASSLAGGRGQDEQYF.

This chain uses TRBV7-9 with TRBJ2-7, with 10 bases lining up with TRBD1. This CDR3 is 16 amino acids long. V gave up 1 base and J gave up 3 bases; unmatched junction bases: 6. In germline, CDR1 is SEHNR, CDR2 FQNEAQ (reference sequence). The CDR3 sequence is CASSLEPTGGNYEQYF. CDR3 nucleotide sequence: TGTGCCAGCAGCTTAGAACCGACAGGGGGCAACTACGAGCAGTACTTC.

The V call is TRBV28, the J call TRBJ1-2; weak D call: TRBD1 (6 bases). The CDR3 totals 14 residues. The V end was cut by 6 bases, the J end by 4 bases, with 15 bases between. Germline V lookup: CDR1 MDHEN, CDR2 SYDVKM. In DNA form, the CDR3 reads TGTGCCAGCAGAGGACCGCAGGGGATCTATGGCTACACCTTC. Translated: CASRGPQGIYGYTF.

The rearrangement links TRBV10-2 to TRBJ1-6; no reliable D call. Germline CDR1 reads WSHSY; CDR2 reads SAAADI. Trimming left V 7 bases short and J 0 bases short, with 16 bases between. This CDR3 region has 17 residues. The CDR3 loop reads CASTDGETSSYNSPLHF. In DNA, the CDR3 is TGCGCCAGCACCGACGGGGAGACGAGCTCCTATAATTCACCCCTCCACTTT.

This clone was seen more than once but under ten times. The CDR3 DNA is TGTGCCAGCACGACCGCGGCCCTGTACGTTACCGGGGAGCTGTTTTTT. Residues: CASTTAALYVTGELFF. This sequence joins TRBV28 and TRBJ2-2; D gene unclear. The germline V gene encodes CDR1 MDHEN and CDR2 SYDVKM. The CDR3 covers 16 residues. Trimming removed 7 bases at V and 5 bases at J, with 20 bases between.

The CDR3 DNA is TGTGCCAGCAGGGACGGGCAGAATGAAAAACTGTTTTTT. Translating it yields CASRDGQNEKLFF. This chain joins TRBV5-4 and TRBJ1-4; D gene unclear. V lost 5 bases to trimming and J lost 5 bases, with 10 bases between them. Per germline, CDR1 SGHNT and CDR2 YYREEE (reference sequence). This CDR3 is 13 amino acids long.

Here the CDR3 DNA reads TGTGCCAGCAGCCCGAAACGACTAGCGGGGGGCGTCACAGATACGCAGTATTTT. This translates into CASSPKRLAGGVTDTQYF. V and J are TRBV11-3 and TRBJ2-3, with 13 bases that match TRBD2. With V trimmed by 5 bases and J by 2 bases, 10 bases remained unmatched. Germline V gene lookup returns CDR1 SGHNT and CDR2 YENEEA. The CDR3 loop spans 18 amino acids. Full variable domain (rest looked up from reference TRBV11-3 and TRBJ2-3): EAGVVQSPRYKIIEKKQPVAFWCNPISGHNTLYWYLQNLGQGPELLIRYENEEAVDDSQLPKDRFSAERLKGVDSTLKIQPAELGDSAVYLCASSPKRLAGGVTDTQYFGPGTRLTVL.

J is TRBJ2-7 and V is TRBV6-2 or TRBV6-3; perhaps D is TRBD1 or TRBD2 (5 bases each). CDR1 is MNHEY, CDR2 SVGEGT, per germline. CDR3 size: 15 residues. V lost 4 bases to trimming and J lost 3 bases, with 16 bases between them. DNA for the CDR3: TGTGCCAGCAGTTCCGCCGGGACCGACGGCTACGAGCAGTACTTC. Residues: CASSSAGTDGYEQYF.

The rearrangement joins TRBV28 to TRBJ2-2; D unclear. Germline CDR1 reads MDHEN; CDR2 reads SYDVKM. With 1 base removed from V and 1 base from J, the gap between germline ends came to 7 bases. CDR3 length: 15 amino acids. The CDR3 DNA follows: TGTGCCAGCAGTTTATTCGTAGGGAACACCGGGGAGCTGTTTTTT. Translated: CASSLFVGNTGELFF.

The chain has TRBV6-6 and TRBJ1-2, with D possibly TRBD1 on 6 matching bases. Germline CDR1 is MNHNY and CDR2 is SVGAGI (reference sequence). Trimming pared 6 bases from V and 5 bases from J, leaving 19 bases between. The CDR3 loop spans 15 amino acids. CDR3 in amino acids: CASRGQRPFQYGYTF. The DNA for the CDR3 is TGTGCCAGCAGAGGACAGCGACCTTTCCAATATGGCTACACCTTC.

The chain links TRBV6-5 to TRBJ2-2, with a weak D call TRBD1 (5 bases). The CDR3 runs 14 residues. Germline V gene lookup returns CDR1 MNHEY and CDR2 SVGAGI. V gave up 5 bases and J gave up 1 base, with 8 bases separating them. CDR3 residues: CASSIQENTGELFF. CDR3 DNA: TGTGCCAGCAGTATACAGGAGAACACCGGGGAGCTGTTTTTT.

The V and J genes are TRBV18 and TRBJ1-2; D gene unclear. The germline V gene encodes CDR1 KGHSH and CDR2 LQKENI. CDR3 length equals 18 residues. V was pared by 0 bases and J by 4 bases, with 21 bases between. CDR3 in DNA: TGTGCCAGCTCACCACCCATAGTACTTGGCCCTCTAATCTATGGCTACACCTTC. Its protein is CASSPPIVLGPLIYGYTF.

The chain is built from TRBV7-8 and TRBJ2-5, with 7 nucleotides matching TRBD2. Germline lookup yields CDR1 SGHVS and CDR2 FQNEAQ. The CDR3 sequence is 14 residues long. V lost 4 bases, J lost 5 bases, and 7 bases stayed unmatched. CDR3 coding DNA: TGTGCCAGCAGCTCGTCGGGGCGGGGGGAGACCCAGTACTTC. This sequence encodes CASSSSGRGETQYF.

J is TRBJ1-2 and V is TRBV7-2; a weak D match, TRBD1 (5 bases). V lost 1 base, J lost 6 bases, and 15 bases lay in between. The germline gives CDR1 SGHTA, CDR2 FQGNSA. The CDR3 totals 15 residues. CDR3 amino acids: CASSLVSGRDHGYTF. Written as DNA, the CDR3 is TGTGCCAGCAGCTTAGTCTCGGGCAGGGACCATGGCTACACCTTC. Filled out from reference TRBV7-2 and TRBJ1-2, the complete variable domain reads GAGVSQSPSNKVTEKGKDVELRCDPISGHTALYWYRQSLGQGLEFLIYFQGNSAPDKSGLPSDRFSAERTGGSVSTLTIQRTQQEDSAVYLCASSLVSGRDHGYTFGSGTRLTVV.

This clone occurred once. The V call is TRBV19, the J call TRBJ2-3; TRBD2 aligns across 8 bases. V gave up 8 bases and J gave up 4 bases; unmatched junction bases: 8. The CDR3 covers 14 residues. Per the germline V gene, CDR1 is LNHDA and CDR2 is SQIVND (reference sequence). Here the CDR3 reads CASSREGRSDTQYF. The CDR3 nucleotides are TGTGCCAGTTCACGGGAGGGAAGGTCAGATACGCAGTATTTT.

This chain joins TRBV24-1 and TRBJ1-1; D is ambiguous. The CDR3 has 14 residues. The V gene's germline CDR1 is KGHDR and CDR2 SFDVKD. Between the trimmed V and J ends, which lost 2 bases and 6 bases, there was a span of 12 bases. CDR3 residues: CATSDSPPVAEAFF. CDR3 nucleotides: TGTGCCACCAGTGATTCCCCTCCTGTAGCTGAAGCTTTCTTT.

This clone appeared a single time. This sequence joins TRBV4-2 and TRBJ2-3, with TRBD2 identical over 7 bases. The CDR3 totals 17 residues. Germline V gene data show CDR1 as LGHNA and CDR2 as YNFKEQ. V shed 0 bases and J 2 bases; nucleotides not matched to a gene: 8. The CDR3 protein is CASSQEWRGLDTDTQYF. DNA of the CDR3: TGTGCCAGCAGCCAAGAGTGGCGGGGGTTGGACACAGATACGCAGTATTTT.

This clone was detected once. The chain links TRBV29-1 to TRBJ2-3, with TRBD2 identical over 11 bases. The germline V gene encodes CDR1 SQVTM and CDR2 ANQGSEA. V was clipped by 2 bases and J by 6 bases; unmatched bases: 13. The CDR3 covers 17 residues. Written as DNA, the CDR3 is TGCAGCGTTGAACTAATACTACCTGGACTAGCGGGCGATACGCAGTATTTT. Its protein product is CSVELILPGLAGDTQYF.

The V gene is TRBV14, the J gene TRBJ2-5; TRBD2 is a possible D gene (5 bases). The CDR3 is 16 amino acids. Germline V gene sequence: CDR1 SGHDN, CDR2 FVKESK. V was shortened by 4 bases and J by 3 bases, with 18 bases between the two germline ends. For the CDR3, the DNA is TGTGCCAGCAGCCTCGGGTGGGAGTCGGGTAAAGAGACCCAGTACTTC. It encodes CASSLGWESGKETQYF.

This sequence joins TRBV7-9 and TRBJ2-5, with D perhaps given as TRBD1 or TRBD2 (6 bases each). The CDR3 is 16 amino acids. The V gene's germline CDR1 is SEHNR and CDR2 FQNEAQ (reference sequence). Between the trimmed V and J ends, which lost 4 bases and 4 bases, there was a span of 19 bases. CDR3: CASSYAQGGRGETQYF. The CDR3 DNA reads TGTGCCAGCAGCTACGCACAGGGAGGTCGGGGAGAGACCCAGTACTTC. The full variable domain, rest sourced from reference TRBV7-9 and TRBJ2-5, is DTGVSQNPRHKITKRGQNVTFRCDPISEHNRLYWYRQTLGQGPEFLTYFQNEAQLEKSRLLSDRFSAERPKGSFSTLEIQRTEQGDSAMYLCASSYAQGGRGETQYFGPGTRLLVL.

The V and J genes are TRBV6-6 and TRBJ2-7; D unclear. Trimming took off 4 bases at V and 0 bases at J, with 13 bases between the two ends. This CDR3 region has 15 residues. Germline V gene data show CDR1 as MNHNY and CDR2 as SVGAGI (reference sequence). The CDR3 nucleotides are TGTGCCAGCAGTTCTACGACGGTGAGCTCCTACGAGCAGTACTTC. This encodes CASSSTTVSSYEQYF.

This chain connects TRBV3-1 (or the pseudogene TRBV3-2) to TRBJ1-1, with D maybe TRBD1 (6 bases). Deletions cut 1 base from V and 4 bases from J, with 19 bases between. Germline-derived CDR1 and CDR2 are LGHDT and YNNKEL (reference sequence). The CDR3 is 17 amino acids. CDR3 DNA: TGTGCCAGCAGCCAAGGACGTTGGGGCAGGGGTAGCACTGAAGCTTTCTTT. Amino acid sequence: CASSQGRWGRGSTEAFF.

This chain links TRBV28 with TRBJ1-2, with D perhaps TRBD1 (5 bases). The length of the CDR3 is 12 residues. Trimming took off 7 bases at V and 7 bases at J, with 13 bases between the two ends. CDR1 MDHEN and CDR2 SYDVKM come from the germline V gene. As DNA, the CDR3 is TGTGCCAGCAACGCAGGGTCAGGTGGCTACACCTTC. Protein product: CASNAGSGGYTF.

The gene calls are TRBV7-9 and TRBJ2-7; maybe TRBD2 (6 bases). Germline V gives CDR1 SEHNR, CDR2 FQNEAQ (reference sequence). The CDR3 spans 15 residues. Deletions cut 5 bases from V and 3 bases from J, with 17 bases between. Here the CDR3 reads CASSRGAGKNYEQYF. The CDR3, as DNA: TGTGCCAGCAGCCGCGGTGCGGGGAAAAACTACGAGCAGTACTTC.

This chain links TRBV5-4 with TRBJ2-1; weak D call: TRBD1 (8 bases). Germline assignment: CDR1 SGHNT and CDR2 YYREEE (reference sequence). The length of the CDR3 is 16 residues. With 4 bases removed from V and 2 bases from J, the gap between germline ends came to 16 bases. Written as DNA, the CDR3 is TGTGCCAGCAGCCCGCAACAGGGGGGGACCTACAATGAGCAGTTCTTC. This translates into CASSPQQGGTYNEQFF. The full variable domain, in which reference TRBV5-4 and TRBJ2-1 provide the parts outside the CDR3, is ETGVTQSPTHLIKTRGQQVTLRCSSQSGHNTVSWYQQALGQGPQFIFQYYREEENGRGNFPPRFSGLQFPNYSSELNVNALELDDSALYLCASSPQQGGTYNEQFFGPGTRLTVL.

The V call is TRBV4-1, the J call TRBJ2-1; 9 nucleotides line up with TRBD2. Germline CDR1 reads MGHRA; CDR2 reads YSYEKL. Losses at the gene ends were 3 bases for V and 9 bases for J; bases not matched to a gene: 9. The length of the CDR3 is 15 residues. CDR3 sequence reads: CASSQISGSWSEQFF. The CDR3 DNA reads TGCGCCAGCAGCCAGATTAGCGGGAGTTGGAGTGAGCAGTTCTTC.

The DNA of the CDR3 is TGTGCCAGCAGCGTAGGAGGGGATAACACTGAAGCTTTCTTT. Translated, it gives CASSVGGDNTEAFF. The chain links TRBV9 to TRBJ1-1, with a tentative D call TRBD1 (5 bases). V was clipped by 0 bases and J by 2 bases, with 8 bases between them. The CDR3 has 14 residues. Germline V CDR1 and CDR2: SGDLS, YYNGEE.

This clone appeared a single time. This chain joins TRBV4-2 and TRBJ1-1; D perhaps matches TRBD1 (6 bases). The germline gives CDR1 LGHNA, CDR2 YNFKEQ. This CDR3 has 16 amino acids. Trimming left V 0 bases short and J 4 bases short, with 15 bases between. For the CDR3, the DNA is TGTGCCAGCAGCCAAGACCTAGCGGGGGCCCTCACTGAAGCTTTCTTT. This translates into CASSQDLAGALTEAFF.